Sequencing of this T cell receptor (beta chain) was carried out in a study of shared clonotypes between healthy human individuals. Study conclusions and caveats: It was the non-shared clonotypes that had lower generation probabilities than clonotypes shared by all four donors. Some naive CD4 clonotypes, roughly 4.8%, turned up in common across a handful of donors.

As concerns this clone: Its target is unknown.

CD45RO negativity and positive selection for CCR7 defined naive CD8 cells, a population that excluded terminally differentiated effector memory CD45RA+ cells. TCRdb keeps only in-frame clones here, not all; method: immunoSEQ multiplex PCR. The sample lists about 820,000 clones; nearly 95% were seen once. Sequencing was done on a sample of naive CD8+ T cells sorted from blood. This clonotype originated in a man aged 25-40 years in good health.

CDR3 sequence: CALSQGGGLSYEQYF. As DNA, the CDR3 is TGTGCCTTAAGTCAGGGGGGCGGCCTCTCCTACGAGCAGTACTTC. This chain links TRBV10-3 with TRBJ2-7, with TRBD1 as a possible D gene (7 bases). V was pared by 11 bases and J by 0 bases, with 20 bases between. The CDR3 contains 15 residues. Germline CDR1 is ENHRY and CDR2 is SYGVKD.